Shown below are 13 T cell receptor beta chains from a single sample sequenced in a study of blood T cell repertoires in COVID-19. Using immunoSEQ multiplex PCR, the repertoire was profiled, and TCRdb retains in-frame clones only, with some absent. Altogether just over 35,000 clones are present, 87% being singletons, with the ten largest covering around 20%. Sequenced material: peripheral blood. These receptors were obtained from a man aged 60 to 75 with acute or convalescent COVID-19.

This clone was recorded a few times. This rearrangement joins TRBV19 to TRBJ1-5, with 9 bases matching TRBD1. Per the germline V gene, CDR1 is LNHDA and CDR2 is SQIVND (reference sequence). The CDR3 sequence is 17 residues long. Germline trimming cut 7 bases from V and 1 base from J; bases unmatched to any gene: 11. Here the CDR3 DNA reads TGTGCCAGTACCGGGATACAGGGGGCGGCGAGCAATCAGCCCCAGCATTTT. Protein sequence: CASTGIQGAASNQPQHF.

The V gene is TRBV11-3, the J gene TRBJ1-3; D is perhaps TRBD1 (5 bases). The CDR3 has 14 residues. The V and J ends lost 5 bases and 4 bases respectively, with 12 bases between them. CDR1 is SGHNT, CDR2 YENEEA, per germline. CDR3 in DNA: TGTGCCAGCAGCCACACAGGATTCGGAAACACCATATATTTT. This codes for CASSHTGFGNTIYF.

The chain employs TRBV3-1 (or the pseudogene TRBV3-2) and TRBJ2-2; TRBD2 matches 9 bases. CDR1 and CDR2 from the germline V gene are LGHDT and YNNKEL (reference sequence). The CDR3 totals 17 residues. The V gene end was trimmed by 6 bases and the J gene end by 1 base; junction bases not matched to a gene: 9. CDR3 residues: CASSLKLAGVNTGELFF. The CDR3 nucleotides are TGTGCCAGCAGTCTAAAATTAGCGGGAGTGAACACCGGGGAGCTGTTTTTT.

This sequence joins TRBV6-1 and TRBJ1-5; D not certain. V lost 1 base to trimming and J lost 4 bases, with 5 bases between them. This CDR3 comprises 13 residues. The germline V gene has CDR1 MNHNS and CDR2 SASEGT. Here the CDR3 reads CASSEVQNQPQHF. CDR3 sequence (DNA): TGTGCCAGCAGTGAAGTACAGAATCAGCCCCAGCATTTT.

The chain carries TRBV7-8 and TRBJ2-1, with TRBD2 matching over 13 bases. Germline CDR1 reads SGHVS; CDR2 reads FQNEAQ. The CDR3 consists of 17 residues. After removal of 1 base from V and 8 bases from J, the junction contained 8 bases not matched to a gene. DNA for the CDR3: TGTGCCAGCAGCTTAGATCCGGGACTAGCGGGAATCGATGAGCAGTTCTTC. Amino acid sequence: CASSLDPGLAGIDEQFF.

The chain joins TRBV7-9 to TRBJ2-3; 7 bases line up with TRBD2. Germline CDR1 and CDR2: SEHNR and FQNEAQ (reference sequence). Unmatched junction bases numbered 12, after V lost 4 bases and J lost 2 bases. The CDR3 has 17 residues. CDR3 sequence (DNA): TGTGCCAGCAGCTCATACTTGGCTAGCGGAAACACAGATACGCAGTATTTT. It translates to CASSSYLASGNTDTQYF.

The chain couples TRBV7-9 to TRBJ2-5, with 13 bases identical to TRBD2. This CDR3 contains 14 residues. Germline-derived CDR1 and CDR2 are SEHNR and FQNEAQ (reference sequence). J lost 9 bases, V lost 3 bases, and 4 bases had no gene match. The CDR3 spells CASSFGTSGDAQYF. The CDR3 DNA follows: TGTGCCAGCAGCTTCGGGACTAGCGGGGACGCCCAGTACTTC.

The V call is TRBV27, the J call TRBJ2-1, with TRBD1 matching 8 bases. Losses at the gene ends were 5 bases for V and 6 bases for J; bases not matched to a gene: 6. CDR1 is MNHEY and CDR2 is SMNVEV in the germline V gene (reference sequence). This CDR3 contains 14 residues. The CDR3 coding sequence is TGTGCCAGCAGTCAATGGACAGGGAGCAATGAGCAGTTCTTC. It codes for CASSQWTGSNEQFF.

The gene calls are TRBV6-4 and TRBJ1-2, with D possibly matching TRBD1 (6 bases). Germline values: CDR1 MRHNA, CDR2 SNTAGT. The CDR3 extends over 16 amino acids. Trimming shortened V by 5 bases and J by 7 bases, and 23 bases separated the two germline ends. CDR3 nucleotides: TGTGCCAGCAGTCCTTCACAGGGACCGAGCCCATCTGGCTACACCTTC. Its translation: CASSPSQGPSPSGYTF.

Concerning this clone itself: The same CDR3 also results from other DNA sequences found in this sample. This chain joins TRBV3-1 (or the pseudogene TRBV3-2) and TRBJ1-4, with 11 bases fitting TRBD1. With V trimmed by 4 bases and J by 7 bases, 2 bases remained unmatched. CDR1 and CDR2 from the germline V gene are LGHDT and YNNKEL (reference sequence). The CDR3 loop spans 14 amino acids. CDR3 loop: CASSRGTGGEKLFF. DNA of the CDR3: TGTGCCAGCAGCCGTGGGACAGGGGGTGAAAAACTGTTTTTT.

The rearrangement links TRBV27 to TRBJ2-6, with D possibly matching TRBD1 (8 bases). In germline, CDR1 is MNHEY, CDR2 SMNVEV (reference sequence). The CDR3 extends over 19 amino acids. Between the trimmed V and J ends, which lost 6 bases and 0 bases, there was a span of 21 bases. The CDR3 DNA is TGTGCCAGCAGCCGCTACAGGGGGGGGTATGCCTCTGGGGCCAACGTCCTGACTTTC. Protein sequence: CASSRYRGGYASGANVLTF.

The V gene is TRBV11-2, the J gene TRBJ1-4; 7 bases map to TRBD1. The germline CDR1 and CDR2 sequences are SGHAT and FQNNGV. This CDR3 spans 16 amino acids. V lost 1 base, J lost 8 bases, and 10 bases stayed unmatched. The CDR3 sequence: CASSLVSGQGDEKLFF. In DNA, the CDR3 is TGTGCCAGCAGCTTAGTCTCCGGGCAGGGGGACGAAAAACTGTTTTTT.

In its sample, this clone was seen once. The chain links TRBV19 to TRBJ1-1; D call uncertain. V was cut by 7 bases and J by 0 bases, with 18 bases left in between. The germline gives CDR1 LNHDA, CDR2 SQIVND (reference sequence). The CDR3 contains 16 residues. The CDR3 here is CASKMVFGLMNTEAFF. The CDR3, as DNA: TGTGCCAGTAAAATGGTGTTCGGACTAATGAACACTGAAGCTTTCTTT.